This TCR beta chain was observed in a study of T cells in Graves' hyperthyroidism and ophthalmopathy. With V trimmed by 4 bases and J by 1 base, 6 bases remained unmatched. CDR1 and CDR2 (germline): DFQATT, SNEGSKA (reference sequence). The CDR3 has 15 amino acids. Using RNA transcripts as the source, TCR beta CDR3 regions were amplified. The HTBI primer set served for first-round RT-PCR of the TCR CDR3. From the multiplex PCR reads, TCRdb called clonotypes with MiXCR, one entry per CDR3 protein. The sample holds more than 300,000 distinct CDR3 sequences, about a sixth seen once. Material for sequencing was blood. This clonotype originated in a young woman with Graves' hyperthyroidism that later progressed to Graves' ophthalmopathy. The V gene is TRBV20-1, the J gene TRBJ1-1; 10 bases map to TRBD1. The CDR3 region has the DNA TGCAGTGCTAAAGGACAGGGGGATAGGAACACTGAAGCTTTCTTT. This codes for CSAKGQGDRNTEAFF.